The 18 T cell receptor beta chains in this list originate from one sample, sequenced in a study of shared clonotypes between healthy human individuals. The method was immunoSEQ multiplex PCR; TCRdb's version includes in-frame clones alone and lacks a portion of them. The profile shows about 560,000 clones, roughly four fifths of them singletons. Sequencing used PBMCs. The receptors originated from a woman in her thirties or forties in good health. Some clones in this sample may be carry-over from other donors' samples.

CDR3 sequence (DNA): TGTGCCAGTACCCGACAGGGTTCTTCACCCCTCCACTTT. It codes for CASTRQGSSPLHF. This rearrangement joins TRBV2 to TRBJ1-6, with 7 bases identical to TRBD1. Germline V lookup: CDR1 SNHLY, CDR2 FYNNEI. The CDR3 loop spans 13 amino acids. Trimming removed 9 bases from V and 9 bases from J; junction bases left unmatched: 8.

Comment on this clone: Additional DNA sequences in this sample encode the identical CDR3. This chain joins TRBV28 and TRBJ2-4; D possibly uses TRBD1 or TRBD2 (5 bases each). The ends were cut back, 2 bases at V and 0 bases at J, with 5 bases in the middle. The CDR3 is 14 amino acids. Germline CDR1 reads MDHEN; CDR2 reads SYDVKM. Here the CDR3 DNA reads TGTGCCAGCAGTTTAGGGGGAGCCAAAAACATTCAGTACTTC. Encoded protein: CASSLGGAKNIQYF.

The genes are TRBV6-4 and TRBJ2-3; D may be TRBD1 (5 bases). Germline loops: CDR1 MRHNA, CDR2 SNTAGT. The ends were cut back, 7 bases at V and 4 bases at J, with 15 bases in the middle. The CDR3 spans 14 residues. The CDR3 DNA is TGTGCCAGCAAGGGGCAGGGAATATCAGATACGCAGTATTTT. It encodes CASKGQGISDTQYF.

This chain uses TRBV18 with TRBJ2-1; no clear D gene. Germline CDR1 reads KGHSH; CDR2 reads LQKENI. Trimming stripped 3 bases from V and 1 base from J, with 13 bases between. The CDR3 is made up of 16 amino acids. This chain's CDR3 is CASSPRSFRSYNEQFF. CDR3 DNA: TGTGCCAGCTCACCTAGAAGTTTCCGATCCTACAATGAGCAGTTCTTC.

The chain uses TRBV28 and TRBJ2-7; either TRBD1 or TRBD2 may fit D (7 bases each). The germline V gene has CDR1 MDHEN and CDR2 SYDVKM. Trimming stripped 6 bases from V and 6 bases from J, with 18 bases between. The length of the CDR3 is 14 residues. CDR3 nucleotides: TGTGCCAGCAGGCCGGGGGGACAGAGCGGCGAGCAGTACTTC. Translation gives CASRPGGQSGEQYF.

The chain links TRBV5-6 to TRBJ1-1, with D possibly matching TRBD1 (6 bases). Germline V gives CDR1 SGHDT, CDR2 YYEEEE. This CDR3 is 13 amino acids long. Trimming pared 2 bases from V and 4 bases from J, leaving 9 bases between. DNA for the CDR3: TGTGCCAGCAGCTTAACCAGGGGCACTGAAGCTTTCTTT. This gives the protein CASSLTRGTEAFF.

The chain couples TRBV27 to TRBJ2-1, with D uncertain. Germline values: CDR1 MNHEY, CDR2 SMNVEV (reference sequence). Trimming removed 5 bases from V and 0 bases from J, with 11 bases in between. The CDR3 is made up of 15 amino acids. In nucleotides, the CDR3 is TGTGCCAGCAGTAAGGACCCCCGCTCCTACAATGAGCAGTTCTTC. Its translation is CASSKDPRSYNEQFF.

This clone has only one observation. The chain couples TRBV19 to TRBJ1-4; 8 bases fit TRBD1. Trimming removed 7 bases from V and 7 bases from J; junction bases left unmatched: 11. CDR1 LNHDA and CDR2 SQIVND come from the germline V gene (reference sequence). The CDR3 is made up of 15 amino acids. The CDR3 DNA is TGTGCCAGTACCGACAGGACAGGGAGTGGTGAAAAACTGTTTTTT. It yields the protein CASTDRTGSGEKLFF. Full variable domain (outside the CDR3, taken from reference TRBV19 and TRBJ1-4): DGGITQSPKYLFRKEGQNVTLSCEQNLNHDAMYWYRQDPGQGLRLIYYSQIVNDFQKGDIAEGYSVSREKKESFPLTVTSAQKNPTAFYLCASTDRTGSGEKLFFGSGTQLSVL.

The chain uses TRBV11-2 and TRBJ2-1, with D uncertain. The germline V gene encodes CDR1 SGHAT and CDR2 FQNNGV. V was clipped by 8 bases and J by 9 bases, with 5 bases between them. The CDR3 totals 9 residues. This CDR3 is CASPSEQFF. The CDR3 nucleotides are TGTGCCAGCCCGAGTGAGCAGTTCTTC.

This chain uses TRBV15 with TRBJ1-5; D gene unclear. The length of the CDR3 is 14 residues. V shed 3 bases and J shed 3 bases, with 9 bases lying between them. CDR1 LNHNV and CDR2 YYDKDF come from the germline V gene (reference sequence). CDR3 in DNA: TGTGCCACCAGCAGGGTCGGAAACAATCAGCCCCAGCATTTT. It codes for CATSRVGNNQPQHF. The full variable domain, its missing parts supplied by reference TRBV15 and TRBJ1-5, is DAMVIQNPRYQVTQFGKPVTLSCSQTLNHNVMYWYQQKSSQAPKLLFHYYDKDFNNEADTPDNFQSRRPNTSFCFLDIRSPGLGDTAMYLCATSRVGNNQPQHFGDGTRLSIL.

The V and J genes are TRBV30 and TRBJ1-2, with D perhaps matching TRBD1 (5 bases). CDR1 and CDR2 from the germline V gene are GTSNPN and SVGIG (reference sequence). This CDR3 is built from 15 residues. V lost 2 bases to trimming and J lost 2 bases, with 15 bases between them. The CDR3 DNA sequence: TGTGCCTGGAGTTACCTGGCAGGGCAGAACTATGGCTACACCTTC. This sequence encodes CAWSYLAGQNYGYTF.

The V gene is TRBV5-1, the J gene TRBJ1-1, with D maybe TRBD1 (5 bases). The V end lost 5 bases, the J end lost 3 bases, and 17 bases lay between the germline ends. The V gene's germline CDR1 is SGHRS and CDR2 YFSETQ. CDR3 length: 15 residues. Here the CDR3 DNA reads TGCGCCAGCAGTCCGAACGTGGGAGGGGACACTGAAGCTTTCTTT. This codes for CASSPNVGGDTEAFF.

The chain recombines TRBV5-6 with TRBJ2-1, with D perhaps TRBD2 (5 bases). Trimming took 3 bases from V and 5 from J, leaving 15 bases between them. The CDR3 has 15 residues. Germline-derived CDR1 and CDR2 are SGHDT and YYEEEE. The CDR3 DNA is TGTGCCAGCAGCTCGACGGAGGCCGGCCACAATGAGCAGTTCTTC. Its protein is CASSSTEAGHNEQFF.

The V call is TRBV6-5, the J call TRBJ1-2; a weak D match, TRBD1 (5 bases). Germline V gene data show CDR1 as MNHEY and CDR2 as SVGAGI. This CDR3 comprises 14 residues. With 5 bases removed from V and 8 bases from J, the gap between germline ends came to 18 bases. For the CDR3, the DNA is TGTGCCAGCAGTACCGGCCATCATGGGGACGGCTACACCTTC. Translated, it gives CASSTGHHGDGYTF.

This clone was picked up a small number of times. The CDR3 coding sequence is TGCGCCAGCAGTCTCCAGGGGAATCAGCCCCAGCATTTT. Translated, it gives CASSLQGNQPQHF. The chain carries TRBV10-2 and TRBJ1-5; a possible D gene is TRBD1 (6 bases). The CDR3 is made up of 13 amino acids. V lost 5 bases and J lost 4, with 9 bases in between. CDR1 and CDR2 from the germline V gene are WSHSY and SAAADI.

Regarding this clone: A junction end diverges from the germline sequence, so it may reflect a read error. The chain recombines TRBV2 with TRBJ2-2, with TRBD1 matching 10 bases. This CDR3 contains 15 residues. CDR1 SNHLY and CDR2 FYNNEI come from the germline V gene. Here the CDR3 reads CASRTGGANAGELFF. CDR3 DNA: TGTGCCAGCAGGACAGGGGGCGCGAACGCCGGGGAGCTGTTTTTT. The variable domain in full, with the rest retrieved from reference TRBV2 and TRBJ2-2, is EPEVTQTPSHQVTQMGQEVILRCVPISNHLYFYWYRQILGQKVEFLVSFYNNEISEKSEIFDDQFSVERPDGSNFTLKIRSTKLEDSAMYFCASRTGGANAGELFFGEGSRLTVL.

The chain's CDR3 is CASSLVAGAGETQYF. CDR3 nucleotide sequence: TGTGCCAGCAGCTTAGTGGCGGGAGCGGGAGAGACCCAGTACTTC. The rearrangement joins TRBV11-2 to TRBJ2-5, with 7 bases aligning to TRBD2. The V segment lost 1 base and the J segment 4 bases; nucleotides outside the gene matches: 6. Germline V gives CDR1 SGHAT, CDR2 FQNNGV. There are 15 residues in the CDR3.

J is TRBJ2-3 and V is TRBV19; 9 bases are a match to TRBD2. V dropped 5 bases and J dropped 3; count of bases not matched to a gene: 12. Germline values: CDR1 LNHDA, CDR2 SQIVND (reference sequence). CDR3 length: 17 residues. CDR3 protein: CASSPHLSGRETDTQYF. DNA of the CDR3: TGTGCCAGTAGTCCACACCTTAGCGGGAGAGAAACAGATACGCAGTATTTT.